Reported below is one TCR beta chain. Its antigen is as yet unknown. This specimen comes from a study of blood T cells in healthy people across ages. Broader study findings: Age showed a roughly linear inverse relationship with TCR beta diversity per million T cells.

CDR3 length equals 15 residues. V lost 5 bases to trimming and J lost 7 bases; unmatched junction nucleotides: 8. Combining a sample-barcoded 5' primer with a J-beta primer mix, a second PCR ran for 7 to 11 cycles. Template switching added a 12-random-nucleotide identifier to every cDNA molecule. One entry per CDR3 protein, called by TCRdb with MiXCR from the 5' RACE reads. In the table there are approximately 830,000 distinct CDR3 sequences, 62% of which are singletons. J is TRBJ1-6 and V is TRBV12-3 or TRBV12-4; TRBD1 matches at 7 bases. The sequence came from a man aged 25-45 years in good health. The sample taken for sequencing was blood. Here the CDR3 DNA reads TGTGCCAGCAGTCAGAGACAGGGAGAGAATTCACCCCTCCACTTT. It encodes CASSQRQGENSPLHF.